These 30 T cell receptor beta chains originate from one sample sequenced in a study of graft-versus-host responses after intestinal transplantation. TCRdb's copy holds only in-frame clones and misses some; the assay was immunoSEQ multiplex PCR. The sample contains about 99,000 clones, more than 85% of which appear only once. Their antigens are not known. Sequencing was performed on unstimulated CD8+ T cells sorted from spleen or lymph node cells, taken before intestinal transplant. Every receptor here comes from a human donor who received an intestinal transplant.

This rearrangement joins TRBV6-6 to TRBJ2-7; no clear D gene. Germline loops: CDR1 MNHNY, CDR2 SVGAGI (reference sequence). The CDR3 totals 14 residues. Trimming took 0 bases from V and 6 from J, leaving 12 bases between them. This chain's CDR3 is CASSYSPTIGEQYF. CDR3 coding DNA: TGTGCCAGCAGTTACTCGCCCACGATCGGCGAGCAGTACTTC.

This chain connects TRBV7-8 to TRBJ2-5; unclear D gene. This CDR3 has 15 amino acids. The V end was cut by 0 bases, the J end by 0 bases, with 8 bases between. CDR1 SGHVS and CDR2 FQNEAQ come from the germline V gene. The CDR3 spells CASSLALGYQETQYF. CDR3 in DNA: TGTGCCAGCAGCTTAGCCTTAGGGTACCAAGAGACCCAGTACTTC.

On this clone itself: One end of the junction fails to match germline, which may point to a read error. Additional DNA sequences in this sample encode the identical CDR3. J is TRBJ2-7 and V is TRBV11-3; D is unclear. Germline CDR1 SGHNT, CDR2 YENEEA. The CDR3 sequence is 12 residues long. The CDR3 region has the DNA TGCGCCAGCAGCTTAGAACCCTACGAGCAGTACTTC. Translation: CASSLEPYEQYF. The whole variable domain, remainder taken from reference TRBV11-3 and TRBJ2-7, is EAGVVQSPRYKIIEKKQPVAFWCNPISGHNTLYWYLQNLGQGPELLIRYENEEAVDDSQLPKDRFSAERLKGVDSTLKIQPAELGDSAVYLCASSLEPYEQYFGPGTRLTVT.

The J gene is TRBJ1-2, the V gene TRBV12-5; D may be TRBD1 (5 bases). CDR1 is LGHNT, CDR2 FRNRAP, per germline. The CDR3 is 16 residues long. The V end lost 1 base, the J end lost 9 bases, and 21 bases lay between the germline ends. The CDR3 DNA reads TGTGCTAGTGGTTTGGCCATTCCAGGGACCGGGATAAGCTACACCTTC. Amino acid sequence: CASGLAIPGTGISYTF.

The chain recombines TRBV6-6 with TRBJ1-6, with TRBD1 identical over 7 bases. This CDR3 region has 16 residues. Germline CDR1 is MNHNY and CDR2 is SVGAGI (reference sequence). V shed 0 bases and J 10 bases; nucleotides not matched to a gene: 9. This chain's CDR3 is CASSYSPAGGHSPLHF. Written as DNA, the CDR3 is TGTGCCAGCAGTTACTCACCAGCAGGGGGTCACTCACCCCTCCACTTT.

The V and J genes are TRBV5-6 and TRBJ1-1; TRBD1 aligns across 7 bases. CDR1 is SGHDT and CDR2 is YYEEEE in the germline V gene. The CDR3 consists of 15 residues. The J segment lost 0 bases and the V segment lost 3 bases, leaving 5 bases of the junction unmatched. The CDR3 DNA is TGTGCCAGCAGCTCCACAGGGACAGTGAACACTGAAGCTTTCTTT. Its protein is CASSSTGTVNTEAFF.

This chain uses TRBV11-2 with TRBJ2-1; TRBD1 matches at 7 bases. The germline gives CDR1 SGHAT, CDR2 FQNNGV. J was trimmed by 8 bases and V by 5 bases; bases with no gene match: 12. The CDR3 has 15 residues. As DNA, the CDR3 is TGTGCCAGCAGCCCATCGGACAGGAAAGACGATGAGCAGTTCTTC. Translating gives CASSPSDRKDDEQFF.

V usage is TRBV9 and J usage is TRBJ1-2; weak D call: TRBD1 (6 bases). CDR1 and CDR2 (germline): SGDLS, YYNGEE. The CDR3 contains 14 residues. V lost 4 bases to trimming and J lost 6 bases, with 16 bases between them. CDR3 loop: CASSNTGLKDGYTF. The DNA for the CDR3 is TGTGCCAGCAGCAACACAGGGCTTAAAGATGGCTACACCTTC.

The chain uses TRBV19 and TRBJ2-7; 14 bases fit TRBD2. Germline CDR1 and CDR2: LNHDA and SQIVND (reference sequence). J lost 3 bases, V lost 4 bases, and 11 bases had no gene match. This CDR3 spans 18 amino acids. CDR3 residues: CASSSRSGLAGDYYEQYF. DNA of the CDR3: TGTGCCAGTAGTAGCCGATCGGGACTAGCGGGGGATTACTACGAGCAGTACTTC.

This sequence joins TRBV6-5 and TRBJ2-3, with D perhaps matching TRBD1 or TRBD2 (5 bases each). The CDR3 is 12 amino acids. Trimming took 6 bases from V and 3 from J, leaving 7 bases between them. CDR1 and CDR2 (germline): MNHEY, SVGAGI. Here the CDR3 reads CASSEGTDTQYF. As DNA, the CDR3 is TGTGCCAGCAGCGAGGGGACAGATACGCAGTATTTT.

The chain recombines TRBV5-1 with TRBJ2-1, with 7 bases that match TRBD2. Germline V gives CDR1 SGHRS, CDR2 YFSETQ. Trimming removed 0 bases from V and 2 bases from J; junction bases left unmatched: 11. This CDR3 has 18 residues. Here the CDR3 reads CASSLGVGGGIAYNEQFF. The CDR3, as DNA: TGCGCCAGCAGCTTGGGAGTGGGCGGGGGTATAGCCTACAATGAGCAGTTCTTC. Drawing the rest from reference TRBV5-1 and TRBJ2-1, the complete variable domain is KAGVTQTPRYLIKTRGQQVTLSCSPISGHRSVSWYQQTPGQGLQFLFEYFSETQRNKGNFPGRFSGRQFSNSRSEMNVSTLELGDSALYLCASSLGVGGGIAYNEQFFGPGTRLTVL.

The chain couples TRBV5-6 to TRBJ2-5, with D possibly TRBD2 on 5 matching bases. Gene TRBJ2-7 matches the end of the DNA better, so the J call may be wrong. The germline CDR1 and CDR2 sequences are SGHDT and YYEEEE. This CDR3 has 16 residues. CDR3 nucleotide sequence: TGTGCCAGCAGCCTCGCTTTTGAGGGTCGCTCCTACGAGCAGTACTTC. The encoded protein is CASSLAFEGRSYEQYF.

J is TRBJ2-2 and V is TRBV6-6; D unclear. The CDR3 consists of 15 residues. Looked up from germline, CDR1 is MNHNY and CDR2 is SVGAGI (reference sequence). V gave up 8 bases and J gave up 0 bases, with 13 bases separating them. The CDR3 DNA sequence: TGTGCCAGCGGGAACGGGCCGCCGAACACCGGGGAGCTGTTTTTT. Amino acid sequence: CASGNGPPNTGELFF.

This chain joins TRBV6-5 and TRBJ1-1; 7 positions match TRBD1. The V gene end was trimmed by 8 bases and the J gene end by 7 bases; junction bases not matched to a gene: 7. Germline CDR1 and CDR2: MNHEY and SVGAGI. The CDR3 consists of 12 residues. This CDR3 reads CASRGTVDEAFF. For the CDR3, the DNA is TGTGCCAGCCGCGGGACAGTGGATGAAGCTTTCTTT.

This chain joins TRBV30 and TRBJ2-2; D gene ambiguous. Trimming pared 1 base from V and 3 bases from J, leaving 3 bases between. CDR3 length: 12 amino acids. Germline values: CDR1 GTSNPN, CDR2 SVGIG (reference sequence). The CDR3 sequence is CAWSDDTGELFF. The CDR3 DNA is TGTGCCTGGAGTGACGACACCGGGGAGCTGTTTTTT.

J is TRBJ1-1 and V is TRBV11-1; D is perhaps TRBD1 (6 bases). The CDR3 is 14 amino acids. Trimming took 0 bases from V and 6 from J, leaving 11 bases between them. Germline CDR1 reads SGHAT; CDR2 reads FQDESV (reference sequence). The CDR3 sequence: CASSLAGAEAEAFF. For the CDR3, the DNA is TGTGCCAGCAGCTTAGCGGGGGCCGAAGCTGAAGCTTTCTTT.

This chain connects TRBV7-9 to TRBJ1-1; 11 bases match TRBD1. The junction had 6 bases not matched to a gene; V was cut back by 5 bases and J by 7 bases. The length of the CDR3 is 14 residues. Germline values: CDR1 SEHNR, CDR2 FQNEAQ (reference sequence). In nucleotides, the CDR3 is TGTGCCAGCAGCCCTGGACAGGGGGCTGGTGAAGCTTTCTTT. Protein product: CASSPGQGAGEAFF.

The rearrangement joins TRBV2 to TRBJ2-2; TRBD2 aligns across 9 bases. Germline CDR1 and CDR2: SNHLY and FYNNEI. J lost 5 bases, V lost 3 bases, and 7 bases had no gene match. This CDR3 is built from 16 residues. The CDR3 DNA is TGTGCCAGCAGTGAGGTGGCGGGGGGGTGGACCGGGGAGCTGTTTTTT. Residues: CASSEVAGGWTGELFF.

This chain connects TRBV6-4 to TRBJ1-2, with D possibly matching TRBD1 (5 bases). The CDR3 runs to 17 residues. V shed 0 bases and J shed 0 bases, with 14 bases lying between them. The germline V gene has CDR1 MRHNA and CDR2 SNTAGT. In nucleotides, the CDR3 is TGTGCCAGCAGTGACTCGGAGGGCCAGGGAACTAACTATGGCTACACCTTC. Its protein is CASSDSEGQGTNYGYTF.

The chain is built from TRBV19 and TRBJ1-1; TRBD1 aligns across 9 bases. CDR3 length: 15 residues. The junction had 7 bases not matched to a gene; V was cut back by 5 bases and J by 3 bases. Germline V lookup: CDR1 LNHDA, CDR2 SQIVND (reference sequence). The CDR3 DNA is TGTGCCAGTAGTGACATGGGACAGGGCTACACTGAAGCTTTCTTT. The encoded protein is CASSDMGQGYTEAFF.

A few counts support this clone. The chain's CDR3 is CASSDRDNEQFF. The CDR3 DNA follows: TGTGCCAGCAGTGACAGGGACAATGAGCAGTTCTTC. This sequence joins TRBV6-4 and TRBJ2-1; D uncertain. The germline V and J ends were trimmed by 2 bases and 5 bases, with 4 bases remaining between them. The CDR3 contains 12 residues. CDR1 MRHNA and CDR2 SNTAGT come from the germline V gene.

This chain uses TRBV7-9 with TRBJ2-3; D gene unclear. Trimming removed 2 bases from V and 0 bases from J, with 6 bases in between. The V gene's germline CDR1 is SEHNR and CDR2 FQNEAQ (reference sequence). CDR3 length: 14 amino acids. CDR3 coding DNA: TGTGCCAGCAGCTTAATCGGTAGCACAGATACGCAGTATTTT. It specifies CASSLIGSTDTQYF.

The chain couples TRBV5-1 to TRBJ2-1; 9 bases fit TRBD2. This CDR3 comprises 15 residues. The germline V gene has CDR1 SGHRS and CDR2 YFSETQ. The V and J ends lost 0 bases and 6 bases, in that order; junction bases with no gene match: 4. The CDR3, as DNA: TGCGCCAGCAGCTTGGTTGCGGGGGGGCGCAATGAGCAGTTCTTC. This encodes CASSLVAGGRNEQFF.

The rearrangement uses TRBV5-4 and TRBJ2-2; D is unresolved. Trimming shortened V by 3 bases and J by 4 bases, and 13 bases separated the two germline ends. CDR1 and CDR2 (germline): SGHNT, YYREEE (reference sequence). This CDR3 contains 15 residues. CDR3 nucleotides: TGTGCCAGCAGCTCGATTGAAGGTAGCACCGGGGAGCTGTTTTTT. Its protein product is CASSSIEGSTGELFF.

This sequence joins TRBV6-5 and TRBJ1-2; D is perhaps TRBD1 (6 bases). Germline CDR1 reads MNHEY; CDR2 reads SVGAGI. Trimming shortened V by 5 bases and J by 8 bases, and 12 bases separated the two germline ends. This CDR3 is 12 amino acids long. Here the CDR3 DNA reads TGTGCCAGCAGTGCAGGGGTAGACGGCTACACCTTC. It specifies CASSAGVDGYTF.

The CDR3, as DNA: TGTGCCAGCAGCCAGAGAGGGTCGAGCTCCTACAATGAGCAGTTCTTC. Encoded protein: CASSQRGSSSYNEQFF. The chain links TRBV14 to TRBJ2-1, with a tentative D call TRBD2 (5 bases). The CDR3 is made up of 16 amino acids. The V end was cut by 3 bases, the J end by 0 bases, with 12 bases between. Germline V gene lookup returns CDR1 SGHDN and CDR2 FVKESK.

V usage is TRBV11-2 and J usage is TRBJ1-2; D not certain. CDR3 length: 12 residues. Per germline, CDR1 SGHAT and CDR2 FQNNGV. The V gene lost 4 bases and the J gene lost 4 bases, with 7 bases spanning the gap. The CDR3 nucleotides read TGTGCCAGCAGCTACTTACCCTATGGCTACACCTTC. Translating it yields CASSYLPYGYTF.

The rearrangement uses TRBV4-2 and TRBJ2-7; 9 nucleotides match TRBD1. This CDR3 region has 16 residues. Germline V CDR1 and CDR2: LGHNA, YNFKEQ. Trimming took 0 bases from V and 5 from J; bases not matched to a gene: 8. CDR3: CASSQEQGARSDEQYF. The CDR3, as DNA: TGTGCCAGCAGCCAAGAACAGGGGGCAAGGTCCGACGAGCAGTACTTC.

The CDR3 region has the DNA TGTGCCAGCAGCTTATACCGGACGGAGTCAACCTCTAGCTATGGCTACACCTTC. It yields the protein CASSLYRTESTSSYGYTF. The chain employs TRBV11-2 and TRBJ1-2; D remains unclear. V was pared by 2 bases and J by 4 bases, with 23 bases between. CDR1 SGHAT and CDR2 FQNNGV come from the germline V gene. This CDR3 contains 18 residues.

The rearrangement uses TRBV27 and TRBJ2-1, with a tentative D call TRBD1 (6 bases). The CDR3 runs to 15 residues. From germline, CDR1 is MNHEY and CDR2 SMNVEV (reference sequence). Trimming removed 2 bases from V and 6 bases from J, with 14 bases in between. CDR3 sequence (DNA): TGTGCCAGCAGTTTAGTCGTAAACAGGGCCAATGAGCAGTTCTTC. Amino acid sequence: CASSLVVNRANEQFF.